Given below is one TCR beta chain in context. No antigen is known for it. This CDR3 region has 15 residues. Germline V gives CDR1 SGDLS, CDR2 YYNGEE. The V and J ends lost 3 bases and 5 bases, in that order; junction bases with no gene match: 6. The data stem from a study of radiation and T cells in renal cell carcinoma. Overall study findings and caveats: No pretreatment tumor biopsies were available for baseline clonotypes.

Generated by immunoSEQ multiplex PCR, the TCRdb table keeps only in-frame clones and is missing some. The sample includes roughly 150,000 clones, approximately 86% seen only once; the top ten take 10% to 15%. Stated time point: blood 2 weeks post-SBRT. Stated treatment: 15 Gy SBRT to primary tumor, nephrectomy 4 weeks later. This chain uses TRBV9 with TRBJ1-1; 11 bases map to TRBD1. This sequence originates from a woman aged 50 to 60 with renal cell carcinoma. This sample comprised blood, obtained from a patient whose treatment included radiotherapy and nephrectomy. CDR3: CASSAGTGGKTEAFF. CDR3 DNA sequence: TGTGCCAGCAGCGCCGGGACAGGGGGTAAAACTGAAGCTTTCTTT.